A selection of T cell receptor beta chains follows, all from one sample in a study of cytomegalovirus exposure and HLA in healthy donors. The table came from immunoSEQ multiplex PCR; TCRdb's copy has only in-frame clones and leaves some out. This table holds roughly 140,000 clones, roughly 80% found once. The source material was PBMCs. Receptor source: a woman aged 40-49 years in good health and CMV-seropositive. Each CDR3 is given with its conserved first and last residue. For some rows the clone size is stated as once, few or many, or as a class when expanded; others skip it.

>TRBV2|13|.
CASRREGGETQYF
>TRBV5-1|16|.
CASSLASGRGGNEQFF
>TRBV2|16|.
CASTLAGPSSYNEQFF
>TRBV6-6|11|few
CASSYKETQYF
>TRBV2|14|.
CASTKTGVNSPLHF
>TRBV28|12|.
CASSRQGNTIYF
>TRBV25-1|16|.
CASSHSGRGGGDTQYF
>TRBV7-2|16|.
CASSFRQAGSGNTIYF
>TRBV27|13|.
CASSLIGHDEQYF
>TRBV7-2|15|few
CASSLGRTGGNEQFF
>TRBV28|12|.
CASTPGGFGYTF
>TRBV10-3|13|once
CASRGQENEKLFF
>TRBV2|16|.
CASSLISGGMDNEQFF
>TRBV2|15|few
CASSDMKAGVGEQFF
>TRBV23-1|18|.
CASSQPGQGVSPNYEQFF
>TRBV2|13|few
CARQTGRDTEAFF
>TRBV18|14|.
CASSEGRTNQPQHF
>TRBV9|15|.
CASSPTGTKGSEQYF
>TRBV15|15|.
CATSRTGSGANVLTF
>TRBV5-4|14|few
CASSLETSSYEQYF
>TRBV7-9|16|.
CASSPFGLAADYGYTF
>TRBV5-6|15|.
CASSFRQGLGYEQYF
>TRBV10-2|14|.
CASSERQGDQPQHF
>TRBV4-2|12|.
CASSQNTSPLHF
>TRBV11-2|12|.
CASSSGTIEQYF
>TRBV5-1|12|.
CASSLESNGYTF
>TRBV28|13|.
CASSTGSPDTQYF
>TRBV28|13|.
CASGRGYQETQYF
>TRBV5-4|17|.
CASSLVTWGESSYEQYF
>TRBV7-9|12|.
CASSLARETQYF
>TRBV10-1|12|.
CASSAPPGEQFF
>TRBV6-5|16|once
CASSYGGFQRSYTQYF
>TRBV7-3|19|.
CASSLQPGQNMEGNQPQHF
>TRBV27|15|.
CASSLTGGGSYEQYF
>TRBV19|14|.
CASSKGAAREKLFF
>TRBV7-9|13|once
CASSFFVDNEQFF
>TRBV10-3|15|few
CAAARRAGSTDTQYF
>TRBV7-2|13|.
CASSLDRVSPLHF
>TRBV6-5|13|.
CASSYESDNRYTF
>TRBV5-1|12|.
CASSLTGVEQYF
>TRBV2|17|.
CASSILAGGRGTDTQYF
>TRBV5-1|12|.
CASSWLQETQYF
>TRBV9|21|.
CASSEELSGTSGASNTGELFF
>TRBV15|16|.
CATSRDSFSGNYGYTF
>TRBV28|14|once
CASSQGLSNTEAFF
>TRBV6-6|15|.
CASRTESRGNYEQYF
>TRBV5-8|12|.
CASSPLNYGYTF
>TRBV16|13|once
CASSFGGIYEQYF
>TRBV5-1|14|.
CASSLALGGQPQHF
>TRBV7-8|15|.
CASHLRSSGQETQYF